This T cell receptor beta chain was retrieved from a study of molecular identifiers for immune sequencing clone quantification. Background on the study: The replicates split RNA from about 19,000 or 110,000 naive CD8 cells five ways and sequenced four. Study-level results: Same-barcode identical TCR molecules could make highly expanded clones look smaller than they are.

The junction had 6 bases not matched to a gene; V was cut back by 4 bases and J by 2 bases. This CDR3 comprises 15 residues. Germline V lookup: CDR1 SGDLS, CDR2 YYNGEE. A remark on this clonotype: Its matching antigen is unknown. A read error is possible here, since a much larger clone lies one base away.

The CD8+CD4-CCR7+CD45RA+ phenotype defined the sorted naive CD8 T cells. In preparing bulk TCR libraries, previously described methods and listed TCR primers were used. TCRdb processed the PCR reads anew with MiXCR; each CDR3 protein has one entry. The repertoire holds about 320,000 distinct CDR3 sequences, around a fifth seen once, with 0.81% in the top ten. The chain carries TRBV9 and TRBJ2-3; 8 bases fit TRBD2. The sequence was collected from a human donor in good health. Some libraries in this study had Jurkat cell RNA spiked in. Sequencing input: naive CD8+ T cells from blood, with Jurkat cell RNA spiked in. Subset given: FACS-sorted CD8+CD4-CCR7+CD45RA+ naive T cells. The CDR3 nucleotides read TGTGCCAGCAGCAATACGGGAGGGTCCACAGATACGCAGTATTTT. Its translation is CASSNTGGSTDTQYF.